These 6 T cell receptor beta chains originate from one sample sequenced in a study of breast tumors, draining lymph nodes, adjacent tissues. Samples came from axillary lymph nodes draining the breast cancer. TCRdb re-derived calls from the multiplex PCR reads in MiXCR, one entry per CDR3 protein. The sample carries approximately 210,000 distinct CDR3 sequences, less than 45% recorded once. Sequenced input: axillary lymph node tissue. These receptors all come from a female donor with breast cancer. Some clones in this sample may be carry-over from other donors' samples.

This chain links TRBV7-6 with TRBJ2-1, with 11 bases identical to TRBD1. This CDR3 is 14 amino acids long. V trimming: 11 bases; J trimming: 9 bases; junction bases outside the gene matches: 12. Germline CDR1 and CDR2: SGHVS and FNYEAQ. The CDR3 protein is CAGQWDRGTSEQFF. CDR3 DNA: TGTGCCGGACAGTGGGACAGGGGGACGAGTGAGCAGTTCTTC.

V is TRBV3-1 and J is TRBJ2-2; D may be TRBD1 or TRBD2 (5 bases each). Germline lookup yields CDR1 LGHDT and CDR2 YNNKEL (reference sequence). V shed 1 base and J shed 6 bases, with 9 bases lying between them. The CDR3 has 14 residues. This CDR3 reads CASSQGGSAGELFF. In DNA, the CDR3 is TGTGCCAGCAGCCAAGGGGGGTCCGCCGGGGAGCTGTTTTTT.

At least ten counts were recorded for this clonotype. The chain has TRBV5-6 and TRBJ2-2; maybe TRBD2 (6 bases). The CDR3 has 14 residues. Trimming cost V 4 bases and J 7 bases, with 14 bases left between them. CDR1 and CDR2 (germline): SGHDT, YYEEEE. The CDR3 region is CASSRLDVVGELFF. CDR3 in DNA: TGTGCCAGCAGCCGACTAGATGTCGTCGGGGAGCTGTTTTTT. Combining the CDR3 with reference TRBV5-6 and TRBJ2-2 gives the whole variable domain DAGVTQSPTHLIKTRGQQVTLRCSPKSGHDTVSWYQQALGQGPQFIFQYYEEEERQRGNFPDRFSGHQFPNYSSELNVNALLLGDSALYLCASSRLDVVGELFFGEGSRLTVL.

This clonotype was seen at least ten times. The chain is built from TRBV4-3 and TRBJ2-2; D remains unclear. With 4 bases removed from V and 6 bases from J, the gap between germline ends came to 9 bases. The CDR3 sequence is 13 residues long. Per the germline V gene, CDR1 is LGHNA and CDR2 is YSLEER. Written as DNA, the CDR3 is TGCGCCAGCAGCCCCCAACGGGCCGGGGAGCTGTTTTTT. Protein: CASSPQRAGELFF.

The genes are TRBV27 and TRBJ1-6; D is perhaps TRBD1 (5 bases). The V end was cut by 6 bases, the J end by 2 bases, with 11 bases between. CDR3 size: 15 residues. In germline, CDR1 is MNHEY, CDR2 SMNVEV (reference sequence). Here the CDR3 DNA reads TGTGCCAGCAGAGAGGGGTTGACCTATAATTCACCCCTCCACTTT. It translates to CASREGLTYNSPLHF.

This clonotype was detected ten times or more. J is TRBJ1-3 and V is TRBV10-3; possibly TRBD1 for D (5 bases). Germline V gene lookup returns CDR1 ENHRY and CDR2 SYGVKD. Trimming took off 4 bases at V and 3 bases at J, with 7 bases between the two ends. This CDR3 spans 13 amino acids. Here the CDR3 DNA reads TGTGCCATCAGTGCGCAGGGTGGAAACACCATATATTTT. Encoded protein: CAISAQGGNTIYF.